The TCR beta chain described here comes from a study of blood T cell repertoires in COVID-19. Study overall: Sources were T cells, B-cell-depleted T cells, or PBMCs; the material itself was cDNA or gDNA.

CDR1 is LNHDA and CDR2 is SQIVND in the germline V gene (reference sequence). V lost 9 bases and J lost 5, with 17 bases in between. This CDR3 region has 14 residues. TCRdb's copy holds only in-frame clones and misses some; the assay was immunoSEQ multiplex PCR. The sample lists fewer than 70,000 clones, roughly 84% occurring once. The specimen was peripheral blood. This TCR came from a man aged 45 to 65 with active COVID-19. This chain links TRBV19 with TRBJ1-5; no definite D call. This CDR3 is CASHLAGFYQPQHF. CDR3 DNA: TGTGCCAGCCATCTCGCGGGGTTTTATCAGCCCCAGCATTTT.